The T cell receptor beta chain described here comes from a study of blood T cell repertoires in COVID-19. Study overall: Sites in the United States, Italy and Spain provided acute and convalescent COVID-19 samples. PBMCs, B-cell-depleted T cells, or T cells were the source of the cDNA or gDNA that made up the material.

Assay used: immunoSEQ multiplex PCR; TCRdb lists only in-frame clones, some missing. The data show roughly 32,000 clones, approximately 90% seen once. This CDR3 is 14 amino acids long. CDR1 is KGHSH, CDR2 LQKENI, per germline. V lost 5 bases and J lost 0; bases outside the gene matches: 4. The TCR originated in a human donor with active COVID-19. The donor label of this sample is uncertain. The chain couples TRBV18 to TRBJ2-7; 7 bases map to TRBD1. The specimen was peripheral blood. In DNA form, the CDR3 reads TGTGCCAGCTCAAGAGGACAGGACTCCTACGAGCAGTACTTC. It translates to CASSRGQDSYEQYF.